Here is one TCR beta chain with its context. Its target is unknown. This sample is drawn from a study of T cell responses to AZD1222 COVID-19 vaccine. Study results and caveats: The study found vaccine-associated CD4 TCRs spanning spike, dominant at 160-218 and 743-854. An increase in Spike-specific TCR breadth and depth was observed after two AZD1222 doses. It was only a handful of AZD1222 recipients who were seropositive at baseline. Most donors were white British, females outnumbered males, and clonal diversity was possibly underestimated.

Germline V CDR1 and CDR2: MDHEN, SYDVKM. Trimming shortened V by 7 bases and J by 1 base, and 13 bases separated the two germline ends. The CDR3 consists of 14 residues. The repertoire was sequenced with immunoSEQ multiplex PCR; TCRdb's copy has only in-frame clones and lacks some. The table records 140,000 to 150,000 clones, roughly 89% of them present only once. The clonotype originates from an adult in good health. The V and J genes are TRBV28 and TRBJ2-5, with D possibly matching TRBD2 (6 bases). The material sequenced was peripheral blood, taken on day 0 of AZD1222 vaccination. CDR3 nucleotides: TGTGCCAGCAACCAAGGAGGGACCCAAGAGACCCAGTACTTC. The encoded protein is CASNQGGTQETQYF.